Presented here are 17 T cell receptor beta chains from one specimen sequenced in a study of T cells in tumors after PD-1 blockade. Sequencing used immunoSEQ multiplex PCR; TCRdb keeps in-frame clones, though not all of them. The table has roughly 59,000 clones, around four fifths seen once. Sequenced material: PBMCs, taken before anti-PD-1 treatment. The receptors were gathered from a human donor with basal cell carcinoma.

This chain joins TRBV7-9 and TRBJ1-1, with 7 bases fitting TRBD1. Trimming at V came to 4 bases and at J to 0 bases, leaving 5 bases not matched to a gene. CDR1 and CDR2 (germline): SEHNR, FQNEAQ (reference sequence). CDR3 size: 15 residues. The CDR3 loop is CASSWTGVMNTEAFF. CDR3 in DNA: TGTGCCAGCAGCTGGACAGGCGTCATGAACACTGAAGCTTTCTTT.

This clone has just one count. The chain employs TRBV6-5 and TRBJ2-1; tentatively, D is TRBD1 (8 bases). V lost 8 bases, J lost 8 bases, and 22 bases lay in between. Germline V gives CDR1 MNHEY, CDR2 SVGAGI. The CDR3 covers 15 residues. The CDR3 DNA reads TGTGCCAGCTCCTCTTTCCGGACAGGGAGGGATGAGCAGTTCTTC. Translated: CASSSFRTGRDEQFF.

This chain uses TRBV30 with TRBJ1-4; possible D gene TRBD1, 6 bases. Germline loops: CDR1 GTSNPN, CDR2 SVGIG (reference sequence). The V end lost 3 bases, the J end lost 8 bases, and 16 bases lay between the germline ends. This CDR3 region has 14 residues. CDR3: CAWRGWGQGEKLFF. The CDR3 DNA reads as TGTGCCTGGAGGGGCTGGGGGCAAGGAGAAAAACTGTTTTTT.

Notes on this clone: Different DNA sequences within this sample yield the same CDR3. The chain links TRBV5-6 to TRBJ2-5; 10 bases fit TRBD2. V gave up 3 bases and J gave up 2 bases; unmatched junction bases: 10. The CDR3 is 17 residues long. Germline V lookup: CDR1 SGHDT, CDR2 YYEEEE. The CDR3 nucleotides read TGTGCCAGCAGCTCCTGGGGTCAAGCGGGGGGGCAAGAGACCCAGTACTTC. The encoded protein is CASSSWGQAGGQETQYF.

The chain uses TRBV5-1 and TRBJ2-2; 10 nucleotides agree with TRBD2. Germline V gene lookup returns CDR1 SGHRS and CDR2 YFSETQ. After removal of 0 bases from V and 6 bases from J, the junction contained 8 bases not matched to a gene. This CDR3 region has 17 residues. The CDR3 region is CASSLGSGGGAPGELFF. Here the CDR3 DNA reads TGCGCCAGCAGCTTGGGAAGCGGGGGGGGTGCCCCCGGGGAGCTGTTTTTT.

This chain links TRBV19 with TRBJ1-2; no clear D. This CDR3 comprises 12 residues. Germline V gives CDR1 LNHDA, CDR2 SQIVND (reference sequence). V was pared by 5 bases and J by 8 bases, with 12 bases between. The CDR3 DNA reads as TGTGCCAGTAGTGCCAGAGCTGGGGGCTACACCTTC. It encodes CASSARAGGYTF.

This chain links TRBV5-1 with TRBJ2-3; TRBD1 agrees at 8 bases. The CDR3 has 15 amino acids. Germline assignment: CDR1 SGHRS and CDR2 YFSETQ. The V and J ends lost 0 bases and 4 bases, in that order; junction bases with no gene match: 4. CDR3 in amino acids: CASSLVGQGSDTQYF. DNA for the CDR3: TGCGCCAGCAGCTTGGTAGGACAGGGCTCAGATACGCAGTATTTT.

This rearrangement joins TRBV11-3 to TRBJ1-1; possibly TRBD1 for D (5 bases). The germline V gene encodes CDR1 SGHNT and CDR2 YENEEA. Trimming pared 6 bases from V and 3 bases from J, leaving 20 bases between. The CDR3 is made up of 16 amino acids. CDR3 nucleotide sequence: TGTGCCAGCAGATCCGGTGGGGCAGGGAAAGACACTGAAGCTTTCTTT. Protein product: CASRSGGAGKDTEAFF.

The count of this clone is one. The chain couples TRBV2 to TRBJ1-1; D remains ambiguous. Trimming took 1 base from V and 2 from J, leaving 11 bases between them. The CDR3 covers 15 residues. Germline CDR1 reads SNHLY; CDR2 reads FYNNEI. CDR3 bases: TGTGCCAGCAGTGAAGGGGCCGCATTAAACACTGAAGCTTTCTTT. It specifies CASSEGAALNTEAFF.

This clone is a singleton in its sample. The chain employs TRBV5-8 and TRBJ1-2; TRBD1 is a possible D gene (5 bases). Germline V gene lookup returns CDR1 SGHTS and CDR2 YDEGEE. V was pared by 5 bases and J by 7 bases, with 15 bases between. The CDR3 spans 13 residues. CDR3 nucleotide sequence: TGTGCCAGCAGTCTGGGGGAGGTCTCTGGCTACACCTTC. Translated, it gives CASSLGEVSGYTF.

The CDR3 DNA follows: TGCGCCAGCAGCTTGGCCCCGAATTCGGGCAGGATTTTCTACGAGCAGTACTTC. Amino acid sequence: CASSLAPNSGRIFYEQYF. The chain uses TRBV5-1 and TRBJ2-7; D is unclear. CDR1 and CDR2 (germline): SGHRS, YFSETQ. CDR3 length: 18 amino acids. V was trimmed by 0 bases and J by 3 bases, leaving 22 bases between them.

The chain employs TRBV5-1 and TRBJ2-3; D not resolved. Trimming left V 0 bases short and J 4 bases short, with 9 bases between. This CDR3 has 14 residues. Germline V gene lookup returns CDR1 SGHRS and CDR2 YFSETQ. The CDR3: CASSLAVRSDTQYF. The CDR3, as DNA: TGCGCCAGCAGCTTGGCCGTAAGGTCAGATACGCAGTATTTT.

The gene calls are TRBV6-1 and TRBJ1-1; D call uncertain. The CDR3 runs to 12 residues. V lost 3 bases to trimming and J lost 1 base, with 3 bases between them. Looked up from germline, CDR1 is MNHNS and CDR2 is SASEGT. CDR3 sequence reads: CASSERNTEAFF. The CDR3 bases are TGTGCCAGCAGTGAGCGGAACACTGAAGCTTTCTTT.

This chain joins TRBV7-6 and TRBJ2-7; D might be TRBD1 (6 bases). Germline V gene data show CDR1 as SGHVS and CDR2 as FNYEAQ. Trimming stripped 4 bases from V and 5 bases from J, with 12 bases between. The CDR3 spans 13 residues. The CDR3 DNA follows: TGTGCCAGCAGCTCTACAGGGTTACACGAGCAGTACTTC. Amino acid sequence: CASSSTGLHEQYF.

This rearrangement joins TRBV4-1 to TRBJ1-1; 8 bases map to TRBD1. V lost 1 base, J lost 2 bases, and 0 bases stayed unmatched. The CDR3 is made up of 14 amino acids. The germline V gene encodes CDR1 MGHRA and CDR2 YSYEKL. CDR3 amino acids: CASSQAGGNTEAFF. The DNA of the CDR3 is TGCGCCAGCAGCCAAGCAGGGGGCAACACTGAAGCTTTCTTT.

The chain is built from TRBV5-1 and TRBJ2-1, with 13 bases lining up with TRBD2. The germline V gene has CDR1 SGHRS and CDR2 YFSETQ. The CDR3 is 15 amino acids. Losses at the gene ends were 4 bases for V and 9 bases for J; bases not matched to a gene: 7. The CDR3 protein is CASSPGLAGSGEQFF. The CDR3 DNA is TGCGCCAGCAGCCCGGGACTAGCGGGGAGCGGTGAGCAGTTCTTC.

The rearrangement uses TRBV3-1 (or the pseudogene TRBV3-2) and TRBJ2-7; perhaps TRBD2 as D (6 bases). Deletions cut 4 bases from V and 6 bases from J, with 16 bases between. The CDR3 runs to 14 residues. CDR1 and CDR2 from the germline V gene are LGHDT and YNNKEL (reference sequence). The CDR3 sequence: CASSRRDFPSEQYF. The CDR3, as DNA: TGTGCCAGCAGCCGAAGGGACTTCCCCTCCGAGCAGTACTTC.